This TCR beta chain came from a study of early T cells in non-severe SARS-CoV-2 infection. Turning to the study itself: Chains stayed unpaired after sequencing of bulk RNA from unsorted whole blood. Overall study findings and caveats: Matching results from VDJdb favored anti-spike CD8 responses, leaving private and CD4 specificities undetected.

The length of the CDR3 is 14 residues. Germline V gene sequence: CDR1 SGHTA, CDR2 FQGNSA. With 0 bases removed from V and 2 bases from J, the gap between germline ends came to 8 bases. About this clonotype: Antigen unknown.

Researchers tagged individual cDNA molecules with unique molecular identifiers. MiXCR, run by TCRdb on the 5' RACE reads, gives a single entry per CDR3 protein. The sample lists tens of thousands of distinct CDR3 sequences, roughly 15% occurring once. The receptor was derived from an adult who was a healthcare worker with PCR-confirmed SARS-CoV-2 infection or an uninfected control (not recorded which). The sequencing sample was made of whole blood. The chain has TRBV7-2 and TRBJ2-7, with D uncertain. The CDR3 is CASSLALGTYEQYF. As DNA, the CDR3 is TGTGCCAGCAGCTTAGCGCTGGGGACCTACGAGCAGTACTTC.